This entry concerns a single T cell receptor beta chain. The antigen remains unidentified. V gave up 6 bases and J gave up 5 bases; unmatched junction bases: 7. Looked up from germline, CDR1 is MNHEY and CDR2 is SVGAGI. The CDR3 runs to 14 residues. A second 7 to 11 cycle PCR used barcoded and J-beta primers. TCRdb called the 5' RACE reads again in MiXCR, with one record for every CDR3 protein. The repertoire holds over a million distinct CDR3 sequences, with around 42% as singletons. The data were obtained in a study of blood T cells in healthy people across ages. Study-level points and caveats: Aged donors had fewer naive CD4+ cells and lower diversity than long-lived donors.

Individuals who donated were healthy Caucasians from Russia aged roughly 6 to 95. For every donor, a draw yielded around 10 milliliters of peripheral blood. They isolated at least 6 million PBMCs from each sample. Specimen: blood. This chain uses TRBV6-5 with TRBJ2-3; 8 bases align to TRBD1. The sequence came from a woman between 18 and 29 years old in good health. CDR3 sequence: CASSLGQVKDTQYF. As DNA, the CDR3 is TGTGCCAGCAGCTTGGGACAGGTCAAAGATACGCAGTATTTT.